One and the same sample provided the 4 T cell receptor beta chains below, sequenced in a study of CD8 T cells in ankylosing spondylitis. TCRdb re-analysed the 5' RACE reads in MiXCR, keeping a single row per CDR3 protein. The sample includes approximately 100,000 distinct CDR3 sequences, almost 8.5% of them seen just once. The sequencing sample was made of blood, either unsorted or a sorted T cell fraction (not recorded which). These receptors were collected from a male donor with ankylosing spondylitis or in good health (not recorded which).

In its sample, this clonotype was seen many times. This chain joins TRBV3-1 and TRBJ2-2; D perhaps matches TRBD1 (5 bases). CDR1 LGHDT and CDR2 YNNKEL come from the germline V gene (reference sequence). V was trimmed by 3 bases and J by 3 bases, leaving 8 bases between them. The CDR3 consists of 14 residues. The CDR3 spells CASSHQQDTGELFF. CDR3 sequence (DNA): TGTGCCAGCAGCCATCAACAGGACACCGGGGAGCTGTTTTTT.

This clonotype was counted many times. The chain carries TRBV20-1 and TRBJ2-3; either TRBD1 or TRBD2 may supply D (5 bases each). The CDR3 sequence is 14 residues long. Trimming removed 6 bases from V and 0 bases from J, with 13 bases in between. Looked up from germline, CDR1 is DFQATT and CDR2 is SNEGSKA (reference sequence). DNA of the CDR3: TGCAGTGCCCGGGGACCGCCTAGCACAGATACGCAGTATTTT. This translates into CSARGPPSTDTQYF.

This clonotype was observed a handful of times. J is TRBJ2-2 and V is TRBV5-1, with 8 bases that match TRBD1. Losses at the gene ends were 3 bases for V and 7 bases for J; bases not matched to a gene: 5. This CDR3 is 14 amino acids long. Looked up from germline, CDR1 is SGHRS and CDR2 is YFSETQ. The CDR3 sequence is CASSSGQGYGELFF. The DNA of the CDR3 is TGCGCCAGCAGCTCCGGACAGGGATACGGGGAGCTGTTTTTT.

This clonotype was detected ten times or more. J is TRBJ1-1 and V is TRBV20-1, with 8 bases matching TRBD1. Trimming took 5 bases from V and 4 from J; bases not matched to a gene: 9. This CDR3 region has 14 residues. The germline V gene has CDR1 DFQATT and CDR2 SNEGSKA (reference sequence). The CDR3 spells CSAYLTGVGTEAFF. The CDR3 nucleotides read TGCAGTGCTTACTTGACAGGGGTGGGCACTGAAGCTTTCTTT.